This T cell receptor (beta chain) was retrieved from a study of Ad26.COV2.S vaccination and SARS-CoV-2 variants. Study observations and caveats: People who got the vaccine had more spike-specific TCR breadth than people who got placebo.

The repertoire was sequenced with immunoSEQ multiplex PCR; TCRdb's copy has only in-frame clones and lacks some. In the table there are about 350,000 clones, about 90% of which are singletons. As concerns this clone: Its antigen is unknown.

CDR1 is MRHNA, CDR2 SNTAGT, per germline. V lost 0 bases to trimming and J lost 4 bases; unmatched junction nucleotides: 5. The CDR3 has 15 amino acids. The chain combines TRBV6-4 with TRBJ1-2, with 7 bases matching TRBD1. The TCR was taken from a human donor who had recovered from COVID-19. The specimen comprised peripheral blood, sampled after recovery from COVID-19. The CDR3 sequence is CASSDSAGTVYGYTF. As DNA, the CDR3 is TGTGCCAGCAGTGACTCGGCTGGGACAGTCTATGGCTACACCTTC.